The T cell receptor (beta chain) under discussion was sequenced for a study of blood T cell repertoires in COVID-19. Study as a whole: The United States, Italy and Spain supplied acute and convalescent COVID-19 samples. PBMCs, B-cell-depleted T cells, or T cells were the source of the cDNA or gDNA that made up the material.

In the authors' methods: It was from reference gene primer amplification that nucleated cell counts were estimated. Sequenced by immunoSEQ multiplex PCR; TCRdb stores in-frame clones only, minus some. D and trimming come from the DNA, and the V and J calls and clone size come from that table. The data hold 250,000 to 300,000 clones, with around four fifths observed a single time. The ends lost 3 bases at V and 3 bases at J; junction bases unmatched: 5. The CDR3 has 15 residues. Germline CDR1 SNHLY, CDR2 FYNNEI. The TCR comes from a man in his sixties who had recovered from COVID-19. Material for sequencing was peripheral blood. The V call is TRBV2, the J call TRBJ2-1, with 7 nucleotides matching TRBD1. The CDR3 coding sequence is TGTGCCAGCAGTGAGCAGGGGGTCCGCTACAATGAGCAGTTCTTC. This translates into CASSEQGVRYNEQFF.